Listed below are T cell receptor beta chains from one sample, sequenced in a study of blood T cell repertoires in COVID-19. The method was immunoSEQ multiplex PCR; TCRdb's version includes in-frame clones alone and lacks a portion of them. This table holds about 210,000 clones, roughly 80% found once. Material: peripheral blood. Receptor source: a man in his fifties or sixties with acute or convalescent COVID-19. Each CDR3 is given with its conserved first and last residue. The order of the fields is D gene, J gene, clone size, V gene, CDR3 DNA, CDR3 protein. A D gene is named only where the DNA matches it firmly. For some rows the clone size is stated as once, few or many, or as a class when expanded; others skip it.

TRBD1 | TRBJ1-2 | NA | TRBV19 | TGTGCCAGTAGTATCCGACAGGGACAACAACGGGGATATGGCTACACCTTC | CASSIRQGQQRGYGYTF
TRBD2 | TRBJ2-3 | NA | TRBV6-2/TRBV6-3 | TGTGCCAGCAGTCACGGACTAGTTTCGCAGTATTTT | CASSHGLVSQYF
NA | TRBJ1-2 | few | TRBV14 | TGTGCCAGCAGGGCAAAAGACGGGGGGTTCGGCGGCTACACCTTC | CASRAKDGGFGGYTF
NA | TRBJ2-1 | NA | TRBV4-2 | TGTGCCAGCAGCCAAGATTCAGGACTGAATGAGCAGTTCTTC | CASSQDSGLNEQFF
NA | TRBJ2-4 | few | TRBV5-4 | TGTGCCAGCAGCTTGGGGTCGGGGGGCACCAAAAACATTCAGTACTTC | CASSLGSGGTKNIQYF
NA | TRBJ2-1 | NA | TRBV7-7 | TGTGCCAGCAGCCCAGGGCCAAACAATGAGCAGTTCTTC | CASSPGPNNEQFF
NA | TRBJ2-3 | once | TRBV7-2 | TGTGCCAGCAGCTTCCTCTCCCGGTCCACAGATACGCAGTATTTT | CASSFLSRSTDTQYF
NA | TRBJ2-3 | NA | TRBV2 | TGTGCCAGCAAGATACAGACAAGTCCAGATACGCAGTATTTT | CASKIQTSPDTQYF
NA | TRBJ2-3 | NA | TRBV21-1 | TGTGCCAGCAGCAAAGTGACTCCTTCACACACAGATACGCAGTATTTT | CASSKVTPSHTDTQYF
NA | TRBJ1-5 | NA | TRBV6-2/TRBV6-3 | TGTGCCAGCAGTTACGCCCCGGGGAGGGGATGGGCTCAGCCCCAGCATTTT | CASSYAPGRGWAQPQHF
NA | TRBJ2-7 | once | TRBV6-5 | TGTGCCAGCAGTTTCTATCAGGGCTCCTACGAGCAGTACTTC | CASSFYQGSYEQYF
TRBD2 | TRBJ2-5 | few | TRBV20-1 | TGCAGTGCTTGGACTAGGGAGACCCAGTACTTC | CSAWTRETQYF
NA | TRBJ1-6 | NA | TRBV25-1 | TGTGCCAGCAGTGAATCCGTTCGGGTAGGCTATAATTCACCCCTCCACTTT | CASSESVRVGYNSPLHF
NA | TRBJ1-5 | once | TRBV19 | TGTGCCAGTAGTATAGGCAGGGGACAGCCCCAGCATTTT | CASSIGRGQPQHF
TRBD1 | TRBJ2-1 | once | TRBV7-2 | TGTGCCAGCAGCCGGCAGGGGGCTTTGAATGAGCAGTTCTTC | CASSRQGALNEQFF
NA | TRBJ2-5 | NA | TRBV7-8 | TGTGCCAGCAGTCTTAGGGGACTGGGGGAATCAGAGACCCAGTACTTC | CASSLRGLGESETQYF
NA | TRBJ1-1 | NA | TRBV9 | TGTGCCAGCAGCCCCCTCCCCGAGGGTCCTGGGAACACTGAAGCTTTCTTT | CASSPLPEGPGNTEAFF
NA | TRBJ1-5 | few | TRBV12-3/TRBV12-4 | TGTGCCAGCAGTAGGGGATTACAGCCCCAGCATTTT | CASSRGLQPQHF
NA | TRBJ1-5 | NA | TRBV2 | TGTGCCAGCAGTGTGGGGGGGGGCGATCAGCCCCAGCATTTT | CASSVGGGDQPQHF
NA | TRBJ1-2 | few | TRBV10-3 | TGTGCCATCAGTGAGTCGAGTTCCGGCTATGGCTACACCTTC | CAISESSSGYGYTF
TRBD2 | TRBJ2-1 | NA | TRBV7-3 | TGTGCCAGCAGCTTGACTAGCGGGGGGGCATCCTACAATGAGCAGTTCTTC | CASSLTSGGASYNEQFF
TRBD1 | TRBJ1-1 | NA | TRBV5-4 | TGTGCCAGCAGCTTGGAAACAGGGGCGAACACTGAAGCTTTCTTT | CASSLETGANTEAFF
TRBD2 | TRBJ2-2 | NA | TRBV6-5 | TGTGCCAGCAGTTATAGGCTAGCGGGAAACACCGGGGAGCTGTTTTTT | CASSYRLAGNTGELFF
TRBD2 | TRBJ2-1 | NA | TRBV24-1 | TGTGCCACCAGTGAAGCGGGGGGGAACAATGAGCAGTTCTTC | CATSEAGGNNEQFF
TRBD2 | TRBJ2-2 | NA | TRBV27 | TGTGCCAGCAGTTTATCGAGGTCACGGGAGGCCGGGACCGGGGAGCTGTTTTTT | CASSLSRSREAGTGELFF
NA | TRBJ2-7 | NA | TRBV9 | TGTGCCAGCAGCGTGACAGAGTTGCCCTACGAGCAGTACTTC | CASSVTELPYEQYF
NA | TRBJ1-1 | NA | TRBV7-8 | TGTGCCAGCAGCTTAAAGGGGTTCTACGCGGGGACTGAAGCTTTCTTT | CASSLKGFYAGTEAFF
TRBD1 | TRBJ1-4 | NA | TRBV9 | TGTGCCAGCAGCGTTTCGGGACAGGGTGAAGGAGAAAAACTGTTTTTT | CASSVSGQGEGEKLFF
NA | TRBJ2-4 | NA | TRBV5-1 | TGCGCCAGCAGCTTGGGGCTAGTTGACATTCAGTACTTC | CASSLGLVDIQYF
TRBD1 | TRBJ2-1 | NA | TRBV9 | TGTGCCAGCAGTTTTGGAAACAGGGGGAGGTACAATGAGCAGTTCTTC | CASSFGNRGRYNEQFF
TRBD2 | TRBJ2-2 | NA | TRBV7-9 | TGTGCCAGCCGACCAGCGGGGAACCTGAACACCGGGGAGCTGTTTTTT | CASRPAGNLNTGELFF
TRBD2 | TRBJ2-1 | NA | TRBV20-1 | TGCAGTGCTAGTCCAACTAGCGGGACCTACAATGAGCAGTTCTTC | CSASPTSGTYNEQFF
TRBD2 | TRBJ2-1 | NA | TRBV6-5 | TGTGCCAGCAGTTCCGGGGGGGCATCCTTCTTC | CASSSGGASFF
TRBD2 | TRBJ2-3 | NA | TRBV6-2/TRBV6-3 | TGTGCCAGCAGTTACTCTCGCGGGGGGGCAACAGATACGCAGTATTTT | CASSYSRGGATDTQYF
TRBD1 | TRBJ1-6 | NA | TRBV6-6 | TGTGCCAGCAGCCGCCGACAGGGTAGTGGTAATTCACCCCTCCACTTT | CASSRRQGSGNSPLHF
NA | TRBJ1-3 | NA | TRBV5-1 | TGCGCCAGCAGCTTGATGGGCGCTCAGACTGGAAACACCATATATTTT | CASSLMGAQTGNTIYF
TRBD2 | TRBJ2-3 | few | TRBV7-9 | TGTGCCAGCAGTACCGTCCTAGCGGGGGGACGCACAGATACGCAGTATTTT | CASSTVLAGGRTDTQYF
TRBD1 | TRBJ1-1 | NA | TRBV7-3 | TGTGCCAGCAGCTTATTGGGTCCGGGACAGGGTTCCACTGAAGCTTTCTTT | CASSLLGPGQGSTEAFF
TRBD2 | TRBJ2-1 | NA | TRBV9 | TGTGCCAGCAGCGTTGAAGCGGGAGGAAATGAGCAGTTCTTC | CASSVEAGGNEQFF
NA | TRBJ2-7 | NA | TRBV30 | TGTGCCTGGAGTGTGGAGGGAGGGGGCTACGAGCAGTACTTC | CAWSVEGGGYEQYF
TRBD2 | TRBJ2-7 | NA | TRBV7-2 | TGTGCCAGCAGCTTCGGACTAGCGGGCTACGAGCAGTACTTC | CASSFGLAGYEQYF
TRBD1 | TRBJ1-1 | NA | TRBV18 | TGTGCCAGCTCAAGGACAGGGGCGAGTACTGAAGCTTTCTTT | CASSRTGASTEAFF
NA | TRBJ2-7 | NA | TRBV27 | TGTGCCAGTCCGAAGGGGTCCCGATCCTACGAGCAGTACTTC | CASPKGSRSYEQYF
NA | TRBJ2-1 | NA | TRBV25-1 | TGTGCCAGCAGTGAGTCCGGTCGCGGTGAGCAGTTCTTC | CASSESGRGEQFF
NA | TRBJ1-3 | NA | TRBV29-1 | TGCAGCGTGTCGGGGGGAAACACCATATATTTT | CSVSGGNTIYF
TRBD2 | TRBJ2-3 | NA | TRBV11-2 | TGTGCCAGCAGCTTAAGTATGGCGGGGGAAAGCACAGATACGCAGTATTTT | CASSLSMAGESTDTQYF
NA | TRBJ2-7 | NA | TRBV6-5 | TGTGCCACTAGCGGACAGTCCTACGAGCAGTACTTC | CATSGQSYEQYF
TRBD1 | TRBJ1-5 | NA | TRBV6-2/TRBV6-3 | TGTGCCAGCAGCCGACAGGGGGCTCAGCCCCAGCATTTT | CASSRQGAQPQHF
TRBD1 | TRBJ1-1 | NA | TRBV29-1 | TGCAGCGTTGAAGATAAGATCGGGACAGGGCTTGAAGCTTTCTTT | CSVEDKIGTGLEAFF
NA | TRBJ2-7 | few | TRBV7-9 | TGTGCCAGCAGCTTGCAGGATCTATACTACGAGCAGTACTTC | CASSLQDLYYEQYF
NA | TRBJ2-1 | NA | TRBV9 | TGTGCCAGCAGCGTAGCTCCCGGACCAGGGGATGAGCAGTTCTTC | CASSVAPGPGDEQFF
NA | TRBJ1-1 | NA | TRBV19 | TGTGCCAGTAGTATAGATCTTCTACGGGACAAAGCTTTCTTT | CASSIDLLRDKAFF
NA | TRBJ2-3 | NA | TRBV24-1 | TGTGCCACCAGTGATTTTTCGCAGTTTGGAGATACGCAGTATTTT | CATSDFSQFGDTQYF
NA | TRBJ2-2 | NA | TRBV12-5 | TGTGCTAGTACGGGAAACACCGGGGAGCTGTTTTTT | CASTGNTGELFF
NA | TRBJ2-1 | NA | TRBV6-5 | TGTGCCAGCAGTTACTCGTTTGCAGCCTACAATGAGCAGTTCTTC | CASSYSFAAYNEQFF